The next 8 T cell receptor beta chains were all read from a single sample in a study of blood T cell repertoires in COVID-19. The method was immunoSEQ multiplex PCR; TCRdb's version includes in-frame clones alone and lacks a portion of them. The sample lists 150,000 or so clones; more than 75% were seen once. Sequencing used peripheral blood. The receptors shown here come from a woman aged 65 to 85 with COVID-19, enrolled during active disease.

V is TRBV29-1 and J is TRBJ2-3; the D gene is possibly TRBD2 (6 bases). Deletions cut 6 bases from V and 6 bases from J, with 13 bases between. The CDR3 spans 12 residues. Germline CDR1 is SQVTM and CDR2 is ANQGSEA. CDR3 in DNA: TGCAGCGTGCGCCATGGGGGGGATACGCAGTATTTT. Translation: CSVRHGGDTQYF.

This clone occurred once. The V call is TRBV7-9, the J call TRBJ1-6, with 9 positions matching TRBD1. The ends lost 5 bases at V and 2 bases at J; junction bases unmatched: 4. Germline CDR1 is SEHNR and CDR2 is FQNEAQ (reference sequence). The CDR3 is 16 amino acids. The CDR3 region is CASSKNRGPYNSPLHF. The CDR3 nucleotides read TGTGCCAGCAGCAAAAACAGGGGGCCCTATAATTCACCCCTCCACTTT.

This clone was detected only a few times. This chain links TRBV2 with TRBJ2-7; D might be TRBD1 (6 bases). V was shortened by 7 bases and J by 3 bases, with 10 bases between the two germline ends. This CDR3 comprises 12 residues. Germline V CDR1 and CDR2: SNHLY, FYNNEI. The CDR3 DNA sequence: TGTGCCAGCAAACAACAGGGCTACGAGCAGTACTTC. Encoded protein: CASKQQGYEQYF.

The rearrangement uses TRBV30 and TRBJ1-1, with D possibly matching TRBD1 (5 bases). CDR3 length: 15 residues. V shed 4 bases and J shed 0 bases, with 15 bases lying between them. CDR1 is GTSNPN and CDR2 is SVGIG in the germline V gene (reference sequence). The CDR3 is CAWNPGRGMNTEAFF. DNA for the CDR3: TGTGCCTGGAACCCAGGGCGGGGGATGAACACTGAAGCTTTCTTT.

A few counts support this clone. The chain uses TRBV18 and TRBJ1-6, with TRBD1 identical over 10 bases. The CDR3 spans 14 residues. CDR1 and CDR2 from the germline V gene are KGHSH and LQKENI. V lost 5 bases and J lost 8; bases outside the gene matches: 3. The DNA of the CDR3 is TGTGCCAGCTCAACGGACAGGGGGGATTCACCCCTCCACTTT. Translated, it gives CASSTDRGDSPLHF.

The chain joins TRBV7-2 to TRBJ1-2; D not resolved. The CDR3 extends over 14 amino acids. Trimming pared 5 bases from V and 8 bases from J, leaving 18 bases between. Germline CDR1 and CDR2: SGHTA and FQGNSA. CDR3 coding DNA: TGTGCCAGCAGCCAGACCGGCCCGAGGAAAGGCTACACCTTC. Translation: CASSQTGPRKGYTF.

This clone turned up a few times. CDR3: CASSVDARSSYEQYF. In nucleotides, the CDR3 is TGTGCCAGCAGCGTTGACGCGAGGAGCTCCTACGAGCAGTACTTC. The chain recombines TRBV9 with TRBJ2-7; no clear D gene. The germline CDR1 and CDR2 sequences are SGDLS and YYNGEE. Trimming shortened V by 2 bases and J by 0 bases, and 12 bases separated the two germline ends. The CDR3 runs 15 residues.

The chain recombines TRBV18 with TRBJ2-3, with 7 bases fitting TRBD1. Germline CDR1 reads KGHSH; CDR2 reads LQKENI. After removal of 1 base from V and 3 bases from J, the junction contained 4 bases not matched to a gene. The CDR3 has 15 residues. The CDR3 protein is CASSPQGQLTDTQYF. In DNA, the CDR3 is TGTGCCAGCTCACCACAGGGACAGTTGACAGATACGCAGTATTTT.